The sequence of this TCR beta chain was determined in a study of spatial heterogeneity in lung cancer. Overall study results and limits: Tumors with more nonsynonymous mutations had more expanded intratumoral alpha and beta TCRs.

Time point in this sample: sample taken at primary tumor resection. Samples were donated by 72 untreated early-stage non-small cell lung cancer patients. Frozen PBMC, nontumor lung or tumor provided whole RNA, which was sequenced unsorted. There are 13 residues in the CDR3. In germline, CDR1 is SGHDT, CDR2 YYEEEE. The germline V and J ends were trimmed by 0 bases and 0 bases, with 3 bases remaining between them. This clonotype is labeled as medium-sized. What it binds is not known. The size of this beta chain means little, since it is a stray read in a library made for alpha chains. Every TCR cDNA molecule bore a unique molecular identifier. TCRdb recomputed calls from the 5' RACE reads with MiXCR, one row per CDR3 protein. The sample has approximately 10,000 distinct CDR3 sequences, around 5.5% seen once.

The receptor was isolated from a male donor with early-stage non-small cell lung cancer. This chain joins TRBV5-6 and TRBJ1-1; the D is unclear. The material sequenced was lung tumor tissue, taken at surgery. This CDR3 is CASSLGVNTEAFF. In nucleotides, the CDR3 is TGTGCCAGCAGCTTGGGGGTGAACACTGAAGCTTTCTTT.